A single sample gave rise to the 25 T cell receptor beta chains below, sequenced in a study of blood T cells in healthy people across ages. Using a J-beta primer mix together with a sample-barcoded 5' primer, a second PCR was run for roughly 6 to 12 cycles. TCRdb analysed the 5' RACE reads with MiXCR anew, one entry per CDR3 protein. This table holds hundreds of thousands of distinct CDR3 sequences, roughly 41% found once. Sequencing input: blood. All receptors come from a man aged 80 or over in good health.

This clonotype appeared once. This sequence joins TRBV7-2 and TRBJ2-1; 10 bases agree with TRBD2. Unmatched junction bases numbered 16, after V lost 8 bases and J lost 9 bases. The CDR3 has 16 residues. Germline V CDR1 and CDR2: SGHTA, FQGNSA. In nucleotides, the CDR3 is TGTGCCAGCTCCAGCGCCCGGAGCGGGGGGGCCTGTGAGCAGTTCTTC. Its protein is CASSSARSGGACEQFF. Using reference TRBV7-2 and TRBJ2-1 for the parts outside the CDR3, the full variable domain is GAGVSQSPSNKVTEKGKDVELRCDPISGHTALYWYRQSLGQGLEFLIYFQGNSAPDKSGLPSDRFSAERTGGSVSTLTIQRTQQEDSAVYLCASSSARSGGACEQFFGPGTRLTVL.

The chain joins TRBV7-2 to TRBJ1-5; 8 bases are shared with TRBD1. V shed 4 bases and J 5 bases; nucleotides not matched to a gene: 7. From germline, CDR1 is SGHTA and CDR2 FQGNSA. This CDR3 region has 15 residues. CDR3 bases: TGTGCCAGCAGCTCGACAGGGGTTGGTGATCAGCCCCAGCATTTT. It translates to CASSSTGVGDQPQHF.

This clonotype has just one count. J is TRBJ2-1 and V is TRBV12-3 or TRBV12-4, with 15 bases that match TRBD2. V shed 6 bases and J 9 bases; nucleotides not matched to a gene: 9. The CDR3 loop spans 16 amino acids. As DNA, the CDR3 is TGTGCCAGCAGGTCAGGACTAGCGGGGGGGCTTGCTGAGCAGTTCTTC. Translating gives CASRSGLAGGLAEQFF.

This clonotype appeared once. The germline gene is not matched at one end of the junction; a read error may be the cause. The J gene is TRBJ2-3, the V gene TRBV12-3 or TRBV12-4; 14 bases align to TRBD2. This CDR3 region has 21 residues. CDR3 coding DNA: TGTGCCAGCAGCGTCGTATCCGGGACTAGCGGGAGAAGGGTTACACCAGAGACGCAGTATTTT. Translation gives CASSVVSGTSGRRVTPETQYF.

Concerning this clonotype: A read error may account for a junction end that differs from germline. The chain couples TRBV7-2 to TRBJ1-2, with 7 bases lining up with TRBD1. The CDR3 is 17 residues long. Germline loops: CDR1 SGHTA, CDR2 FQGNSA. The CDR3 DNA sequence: TGTGCCAGCAGATCGGACAGGAGCCTCATAGCTAACCATGGCTACACCTTC. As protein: CASRSDRSLIANHGYTF.

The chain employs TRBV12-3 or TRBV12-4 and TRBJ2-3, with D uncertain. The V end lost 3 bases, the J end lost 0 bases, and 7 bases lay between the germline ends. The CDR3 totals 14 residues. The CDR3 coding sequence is TGTGCCAGCAGTTTTACTGAGAGCACAGATACGCAGTATTTT. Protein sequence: CASSFTESTDTQYF.

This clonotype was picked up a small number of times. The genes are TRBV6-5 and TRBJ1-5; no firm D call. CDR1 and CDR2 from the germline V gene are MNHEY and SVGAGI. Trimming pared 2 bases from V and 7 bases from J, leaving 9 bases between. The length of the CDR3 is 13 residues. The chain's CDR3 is CASSYAYRQPQHF. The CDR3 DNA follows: TGTGCCAGCAGTTACGCGTACAGACAGCCCCAGCATTTT.

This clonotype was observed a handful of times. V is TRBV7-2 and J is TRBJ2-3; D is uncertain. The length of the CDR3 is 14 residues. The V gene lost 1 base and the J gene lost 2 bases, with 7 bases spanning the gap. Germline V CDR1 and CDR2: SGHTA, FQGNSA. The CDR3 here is CASSLVAITDTQYF. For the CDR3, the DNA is TGTGCCAGCAGCTTAGTAGCCATCACAGATACGCAGTATTTT.

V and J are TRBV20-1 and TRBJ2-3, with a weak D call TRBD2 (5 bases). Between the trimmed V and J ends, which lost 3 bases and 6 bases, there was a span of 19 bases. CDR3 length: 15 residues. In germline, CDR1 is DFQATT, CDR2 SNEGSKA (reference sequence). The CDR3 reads CSASKADLASDTQYF. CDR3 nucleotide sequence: TGCAGTGCTAGTAAGGCGGACTTGGCTTCGGATACGCAGTATTTT.

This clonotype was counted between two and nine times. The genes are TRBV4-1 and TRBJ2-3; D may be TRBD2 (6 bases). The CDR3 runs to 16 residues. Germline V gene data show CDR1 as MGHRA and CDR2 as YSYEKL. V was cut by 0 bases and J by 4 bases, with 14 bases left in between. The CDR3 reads CASSQDPPGASDTQYF. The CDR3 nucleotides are TGCGCCAGCAGCCAAGATCCCCCGGGAGCATCAGATACGCAGTATTTT.

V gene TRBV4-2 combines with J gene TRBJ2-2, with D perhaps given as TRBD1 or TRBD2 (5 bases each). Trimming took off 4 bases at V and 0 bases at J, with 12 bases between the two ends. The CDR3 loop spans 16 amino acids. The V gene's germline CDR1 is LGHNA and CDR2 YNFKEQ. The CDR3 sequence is CASSPRDGPNTGELFF. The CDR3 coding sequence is TGTGCCAGCAGCCCACGGGACGGACCGAACACCGGGGAGCTGTTTTTT.

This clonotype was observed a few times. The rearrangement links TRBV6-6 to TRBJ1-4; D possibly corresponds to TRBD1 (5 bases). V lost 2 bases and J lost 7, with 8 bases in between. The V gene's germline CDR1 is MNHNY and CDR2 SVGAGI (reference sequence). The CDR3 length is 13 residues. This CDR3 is CASSYRGGEKLFF. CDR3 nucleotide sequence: TGTGCCAGCAGTTACAGGGGCGGTGAAAAACTGTTTTTT.

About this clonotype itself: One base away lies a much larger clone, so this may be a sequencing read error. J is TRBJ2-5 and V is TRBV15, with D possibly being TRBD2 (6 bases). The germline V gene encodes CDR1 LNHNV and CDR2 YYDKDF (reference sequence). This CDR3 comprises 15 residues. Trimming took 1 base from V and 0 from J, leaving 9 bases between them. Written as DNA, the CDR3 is TGTGCCACCAGCAGAGGGAGGGGTTACCAAGAGACCCAGTACTTC. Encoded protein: CATSRGRGYQETQYF. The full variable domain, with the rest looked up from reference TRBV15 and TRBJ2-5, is DAMVIQNPRYQVTQFGKPVTLSCSQTLNHNVMYWYQQKSSQAPKLLFHYYDKDFNNEADTPDNFQSRRPNTSFCFLDIRSPGLGDTAMYLCATSRGRGYQETQYFGPGTRLLVL.

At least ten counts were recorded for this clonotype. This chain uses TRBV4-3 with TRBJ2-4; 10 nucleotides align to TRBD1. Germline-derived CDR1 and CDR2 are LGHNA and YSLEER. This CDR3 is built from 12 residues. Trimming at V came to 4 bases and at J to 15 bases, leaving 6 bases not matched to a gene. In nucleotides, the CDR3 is TGCGCCAGCAGCCCGACAGGGGGCTCGGTGTACTTC. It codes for CASSPTGGSVYF.

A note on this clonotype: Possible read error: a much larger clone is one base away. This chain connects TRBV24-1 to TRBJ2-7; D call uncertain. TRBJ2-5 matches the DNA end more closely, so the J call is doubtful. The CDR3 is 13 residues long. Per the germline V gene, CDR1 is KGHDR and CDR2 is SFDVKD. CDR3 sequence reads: CATESRLGETQYF. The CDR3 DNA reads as TGTGCCACCGAATCCCGGTTGGGGGAGACCCAGTACTTC.

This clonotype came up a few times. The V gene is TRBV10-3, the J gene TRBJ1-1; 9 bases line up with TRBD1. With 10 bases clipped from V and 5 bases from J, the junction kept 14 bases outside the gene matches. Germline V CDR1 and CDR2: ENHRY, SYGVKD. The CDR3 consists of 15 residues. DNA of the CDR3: TGTGCCAGCCGGGGGAGGACAGGGGAGGGGACTGAAGCTTTCTTT. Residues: CASRGRTGEGTEAFF.

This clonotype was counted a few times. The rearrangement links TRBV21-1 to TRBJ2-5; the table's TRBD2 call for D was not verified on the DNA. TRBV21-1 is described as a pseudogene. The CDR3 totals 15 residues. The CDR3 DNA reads TGTGCCAGCAGCTGCCAGTCGGAGGCCCCAGAGACCCAGTACTTC. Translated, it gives CASSCQSEAPETQYF.

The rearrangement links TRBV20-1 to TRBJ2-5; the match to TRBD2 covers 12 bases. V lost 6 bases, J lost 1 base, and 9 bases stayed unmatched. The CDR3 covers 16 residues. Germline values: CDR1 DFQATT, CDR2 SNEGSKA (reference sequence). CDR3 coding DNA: TGCAGTGCCTTACTAACTAGCGGGGGGCTCCAAGAGACCCAGTACTTC. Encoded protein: CSALLTSGGLQETQYF.

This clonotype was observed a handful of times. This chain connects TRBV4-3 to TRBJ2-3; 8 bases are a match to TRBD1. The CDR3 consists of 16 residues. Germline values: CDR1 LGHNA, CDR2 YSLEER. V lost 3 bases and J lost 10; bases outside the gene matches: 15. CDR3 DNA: TGCGCCAGCAGCCATGAGGGCGGGACAGGAATAAGTGCGCAGTATTTT. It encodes CASSHEGGTGISAQYF.

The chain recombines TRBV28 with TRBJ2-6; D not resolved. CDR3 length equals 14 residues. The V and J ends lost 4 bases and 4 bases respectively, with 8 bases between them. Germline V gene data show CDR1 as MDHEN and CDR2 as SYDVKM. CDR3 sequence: CASSYLPGANVLTF. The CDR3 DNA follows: TGTGCCAGCAGTTACCTTCCCGGGGCCAACGTCCTGACTTTC.

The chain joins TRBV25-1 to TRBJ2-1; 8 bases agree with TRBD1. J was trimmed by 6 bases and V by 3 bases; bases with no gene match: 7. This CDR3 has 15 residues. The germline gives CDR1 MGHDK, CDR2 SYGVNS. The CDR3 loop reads CASSDVDRVSNEQFF. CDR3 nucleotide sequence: TGTGCCAGCAGTGATGTGGACAGGGTTAGCAATGAGCAGTTCTTC.

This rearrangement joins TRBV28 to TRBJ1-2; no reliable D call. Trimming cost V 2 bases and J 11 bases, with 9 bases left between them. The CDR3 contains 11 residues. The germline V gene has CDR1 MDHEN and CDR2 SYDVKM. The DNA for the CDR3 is TGTGCCAGCAGTTTACGTTCCATTTACACCTTC. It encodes CASSLRSIYTF.

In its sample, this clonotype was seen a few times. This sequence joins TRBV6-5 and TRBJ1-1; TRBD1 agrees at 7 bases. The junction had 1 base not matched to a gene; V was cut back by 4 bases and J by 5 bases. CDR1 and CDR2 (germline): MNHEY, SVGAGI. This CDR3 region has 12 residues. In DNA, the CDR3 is TGTGCCAGCAGTTCACAGGGGACTGAAGCTTTCTTT. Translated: CASSSQGTEAFF.

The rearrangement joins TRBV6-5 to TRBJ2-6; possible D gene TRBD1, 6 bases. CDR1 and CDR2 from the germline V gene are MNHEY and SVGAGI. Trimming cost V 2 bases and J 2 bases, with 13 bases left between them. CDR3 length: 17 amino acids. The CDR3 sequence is CASSYGQTWAGANVLTF. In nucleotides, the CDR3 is TGTGCCAGCAGTTACGGACAGACCTGGGCTGGGGCCAACGTCCTGACTTTC.

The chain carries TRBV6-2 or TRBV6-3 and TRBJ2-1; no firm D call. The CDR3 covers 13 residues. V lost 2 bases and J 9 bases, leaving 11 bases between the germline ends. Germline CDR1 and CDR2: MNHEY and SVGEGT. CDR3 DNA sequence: TGTGCCAGCAGTTACGGAATGCCAGCTGAGCAGTTCTTC. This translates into CASSYGMPAEQFF.